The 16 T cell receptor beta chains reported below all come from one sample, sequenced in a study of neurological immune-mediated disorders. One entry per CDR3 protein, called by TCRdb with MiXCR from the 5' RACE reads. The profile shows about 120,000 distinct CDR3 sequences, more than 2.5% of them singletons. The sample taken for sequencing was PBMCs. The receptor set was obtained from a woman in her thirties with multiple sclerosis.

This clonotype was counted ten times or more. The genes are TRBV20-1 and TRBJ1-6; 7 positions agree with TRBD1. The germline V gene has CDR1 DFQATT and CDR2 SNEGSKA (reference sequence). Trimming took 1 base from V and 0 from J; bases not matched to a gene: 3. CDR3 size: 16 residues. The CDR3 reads CSARGGTASYNSPLHF. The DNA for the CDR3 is TGCAGTGCTAGAGGTGGGACAGCCTCCTATAATTCACCCCTCCACTTT.

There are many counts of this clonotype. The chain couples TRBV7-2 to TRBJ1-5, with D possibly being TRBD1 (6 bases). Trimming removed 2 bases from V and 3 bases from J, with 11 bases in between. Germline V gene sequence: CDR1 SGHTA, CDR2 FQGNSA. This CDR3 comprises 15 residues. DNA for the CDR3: TGTGCCAGCAGCTTATACAGGGAAGACAATCAGCCCCAGCATTTT. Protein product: CASSLYREDNQPQHF.

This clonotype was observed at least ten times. CDR3: CASSIGTGRTDTQYF. The CDR3 DNA reads TGTGCCAGTAGTATCGGGACAGGGCGCACAGATACGCAGTATTTT. This chain uses TRBV19 with TRBJ2-3; 9 bases match TRBD1. The CDR3 length is 15 residues. In germline, CDR1 is LNHDA, CDR2 SQIVND (reference sequence). Unmatched junction bases numbered 2, after V lost 3 bases and J lost 1 base.

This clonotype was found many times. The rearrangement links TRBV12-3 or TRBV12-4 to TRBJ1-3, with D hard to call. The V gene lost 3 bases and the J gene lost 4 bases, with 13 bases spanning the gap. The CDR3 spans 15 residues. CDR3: CASSLNSGMGNTIYF. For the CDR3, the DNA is TGTGCCAGCAGTTTGAATTCCGGGATGGGAAACACCATATATTTT.

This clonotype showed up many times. This CDR3 reads CASSLETVGAKNIQYF. The CDR3, as DNA: TGCGCCAGCAGCTTGGAGACAGTTGGAGCCAAAAACATTCAGTACTTC. J is TRBJ2-4 and V is TRBV5-1, with a tentative D call TRBD1 (5 bases). The V gene lost 0 bases and the J gene lost 0 bases, with 10 bases spanning the gap. CDR1 and CDR2 from the germline V gene are SGHRS and YFSETQ. CDR3 length: 16 amino acids.

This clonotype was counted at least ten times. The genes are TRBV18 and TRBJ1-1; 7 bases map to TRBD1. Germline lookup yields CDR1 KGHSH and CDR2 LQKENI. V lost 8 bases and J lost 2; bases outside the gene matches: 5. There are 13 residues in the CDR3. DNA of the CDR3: TGTGCCAGCACCCGGGACAGCAACACTGAAGCTTTCTTT. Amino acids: CASTRDSNTEAFF.

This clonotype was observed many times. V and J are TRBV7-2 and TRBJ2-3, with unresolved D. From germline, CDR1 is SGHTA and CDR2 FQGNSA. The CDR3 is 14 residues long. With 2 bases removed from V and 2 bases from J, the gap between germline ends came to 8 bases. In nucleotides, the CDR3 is TGTGCCAGCAGCTTACGACCTCACACAGATACGCAGTATTTT. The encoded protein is CASSLRPHTDTQYF.

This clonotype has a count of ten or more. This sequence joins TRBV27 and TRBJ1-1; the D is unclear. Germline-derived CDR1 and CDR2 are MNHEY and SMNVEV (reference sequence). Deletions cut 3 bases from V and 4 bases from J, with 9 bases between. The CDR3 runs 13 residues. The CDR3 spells CASSFYTSTEAFF. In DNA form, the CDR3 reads TGTGCCAGCAGTTTTTACACTTCCACTGAAGCTTTCTTT.

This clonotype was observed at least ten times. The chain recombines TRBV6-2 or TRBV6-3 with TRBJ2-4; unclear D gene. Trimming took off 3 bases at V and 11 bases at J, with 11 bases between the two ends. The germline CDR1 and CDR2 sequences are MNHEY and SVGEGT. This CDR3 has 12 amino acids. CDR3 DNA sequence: TGTGCCAGCAGTTATGCCGCGGCAGTTCAGTACTTC. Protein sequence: CASSYAAAVQYF.

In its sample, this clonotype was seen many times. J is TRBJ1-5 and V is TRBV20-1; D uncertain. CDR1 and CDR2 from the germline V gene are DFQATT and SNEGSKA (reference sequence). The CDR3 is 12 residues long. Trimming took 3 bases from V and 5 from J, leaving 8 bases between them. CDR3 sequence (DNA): TGCAGTGCTAGTGGCAGCTATCAGCCCCAGCATTTT. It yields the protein CSASGSYQPQHF.

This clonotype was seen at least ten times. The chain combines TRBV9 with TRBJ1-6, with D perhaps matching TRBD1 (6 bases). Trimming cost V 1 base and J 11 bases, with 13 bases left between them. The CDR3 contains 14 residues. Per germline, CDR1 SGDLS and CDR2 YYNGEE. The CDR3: CASSVSQGKTPLHF. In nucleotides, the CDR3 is TGTGCCAGCAGCGTAAGCCAGGGGAAAACACCCCTCCACTTT. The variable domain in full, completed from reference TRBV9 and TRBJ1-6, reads DSGVTQTPKHLITATGQRVTLRCSPRSGDLSVYWYQQSLDQGLQFLIQYYNGEERAKGNILERFSAQQFPDLHSELNLSSLELGDSALYFCASSVSQGKTPLHFGNGTRLTVT.

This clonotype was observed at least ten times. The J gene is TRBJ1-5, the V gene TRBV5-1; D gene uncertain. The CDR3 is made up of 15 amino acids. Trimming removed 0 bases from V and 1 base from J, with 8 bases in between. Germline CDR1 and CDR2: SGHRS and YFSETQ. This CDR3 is CASSLDLGSNQPQHF. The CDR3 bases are TGCGCCAGCAGCTTGGACTTGGGCAGCAATCAGCCCCAGCATTTT.

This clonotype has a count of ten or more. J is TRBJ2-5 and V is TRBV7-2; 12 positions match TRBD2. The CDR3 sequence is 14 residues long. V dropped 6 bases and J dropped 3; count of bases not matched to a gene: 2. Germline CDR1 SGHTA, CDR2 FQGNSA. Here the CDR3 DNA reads TGTGCCAGCAGTTGGACTAGCGGGGAAGAGACCCAGTACTTC. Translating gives CASSWTSGEETQYF.

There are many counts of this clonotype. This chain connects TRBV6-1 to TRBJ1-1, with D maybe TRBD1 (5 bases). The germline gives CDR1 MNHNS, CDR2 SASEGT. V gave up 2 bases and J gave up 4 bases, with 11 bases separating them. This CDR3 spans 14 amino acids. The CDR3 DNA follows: TGTGCCAGCAGTGAAATCAGGGAGGTCACTGAAGCTTTCTTT. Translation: CASSEIREVTEAFF.

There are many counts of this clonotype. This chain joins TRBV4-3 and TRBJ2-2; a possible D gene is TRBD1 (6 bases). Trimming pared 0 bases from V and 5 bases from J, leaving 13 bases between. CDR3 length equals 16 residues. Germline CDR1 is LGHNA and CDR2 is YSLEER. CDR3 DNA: TGCGCCAGCAGCCAAGATACAGGGAAGGGGACCGGGGAGCTGTTTTTT. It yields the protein CASSQDTGKGTGELFF.

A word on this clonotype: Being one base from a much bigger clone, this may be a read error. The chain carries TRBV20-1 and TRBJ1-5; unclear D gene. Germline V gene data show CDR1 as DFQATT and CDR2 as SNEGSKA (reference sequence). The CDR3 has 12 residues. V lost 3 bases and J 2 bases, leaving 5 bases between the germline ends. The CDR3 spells CSASQGNQPQHF. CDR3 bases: TGCAGTGCTAGCCAGGGCAATCAGCCCCAGCATTTT.